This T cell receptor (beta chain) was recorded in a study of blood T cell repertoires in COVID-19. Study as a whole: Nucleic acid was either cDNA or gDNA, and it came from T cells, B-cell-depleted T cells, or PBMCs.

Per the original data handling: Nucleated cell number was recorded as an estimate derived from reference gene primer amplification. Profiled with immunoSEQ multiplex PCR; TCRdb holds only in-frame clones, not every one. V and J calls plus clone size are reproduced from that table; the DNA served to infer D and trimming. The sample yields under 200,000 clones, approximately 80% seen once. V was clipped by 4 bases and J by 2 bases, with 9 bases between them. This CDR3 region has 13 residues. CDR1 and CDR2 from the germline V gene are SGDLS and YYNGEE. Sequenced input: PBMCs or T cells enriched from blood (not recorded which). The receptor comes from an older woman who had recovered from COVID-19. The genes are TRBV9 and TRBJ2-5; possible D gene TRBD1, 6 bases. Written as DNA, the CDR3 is TGTGCCAGCAGCATTACAGGGCAAGAGACCCAGTACTTC. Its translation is CASSITGQETQYF.